The source of this T cell receptor (beta chain) is a study of cytomegalovirus exposure and HLA in healthy donors. Study-wide findings and caveats: The study found most TCR sequences rare, yet found some public TCRs in many donors.

This clone was seen only once. Its antigen is not identified. This CDR3 contains 14 residues. Deletions cut 0 bases from V and 2 bases from J, with 9 bases between. Germline values: CDR1 SGHNT, CDR2 YYREEE (reference sequence). Both 60 Vbeta primers and 13 Jbeta primers went into the PCR. Method: immunoSEQ multiplex PCR; TCRdb's copy keeps in-frame clones and lacks some. There are 74,000 or so clones in the sample; 60% to 85% occur only once, and less than 7% lies in the top ten. The clonotype originates from a male donor in good health and CMV-seropositive. Specimen: PBMCs. V and J are TRBV5-4 and TRBJ2-7, with D maybe TRBD1 (5 bases). The CDR3 DNA reads TGTGCCAGCAGCTTGGGAATAGGGGCCTACGAGCAGTACTTC. It encodes CASSLGIGAYEQYF.